The TCR beta chain under discussion was sequenced for a study of T-cell memory formation after mild COVID-19. A 5'RACE reaction primed in the constant segment made cDNA libraries of TCR alpha and TCR beta, and these carried sample barcodes and UMIs. From the 5' RACE reads, TCRdb called clonotypes with MiXCR, one entry per CDR3 protein. The sample comprises hundreds of thousands of distinct CDR3 sequences, more than 15% of which are singletons, and more than 10% rests with the top ten. The CDR3 is 14 amino acids. Germline V gives CDR1 SEHNR, CDR2 FQNEAQ (reference sequence). J was trimmed by 3 bases and V by 5 bases; bases with no gene match: 7.

The chain has TRBV7-9 and TRBJ2-7, with TRBD1 identical over 7 bases. The receptor comes from an adult woman who had mild COVID-19 (a few samples of this study predate the infection). Cell type and time point are not known. The specimen sequenced was PBMCs or a T cell subset sorted from them (not recorded which). CDR3 amino acids: CASSPPGQYYEQYF. The CDR3 nucleotides read TGTGCCAGCAGCCCTCCGGGACAGTACTACGAGCAGTACTTC.